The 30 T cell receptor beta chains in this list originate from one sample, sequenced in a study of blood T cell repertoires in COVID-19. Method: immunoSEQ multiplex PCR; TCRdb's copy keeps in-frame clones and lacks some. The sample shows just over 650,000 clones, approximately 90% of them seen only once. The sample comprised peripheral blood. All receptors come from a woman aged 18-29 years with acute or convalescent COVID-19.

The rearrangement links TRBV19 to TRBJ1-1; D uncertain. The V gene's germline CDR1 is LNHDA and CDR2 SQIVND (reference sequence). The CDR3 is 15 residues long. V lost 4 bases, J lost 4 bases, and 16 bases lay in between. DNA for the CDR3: TGTGCCAGTAGTACGCACACGGGGAAGGGCACTGAAGCTTTCTTT. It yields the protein CASSTHTGKGTEAFF.

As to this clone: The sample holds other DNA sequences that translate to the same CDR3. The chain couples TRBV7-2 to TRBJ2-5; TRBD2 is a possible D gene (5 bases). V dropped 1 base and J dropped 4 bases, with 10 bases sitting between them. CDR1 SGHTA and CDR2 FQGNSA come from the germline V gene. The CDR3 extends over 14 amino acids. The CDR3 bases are TGTGCCAGCAGCTTAGTACGGGGTGGAGAGACCCAGTACTTC. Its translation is CASSLVRGGETQYF.

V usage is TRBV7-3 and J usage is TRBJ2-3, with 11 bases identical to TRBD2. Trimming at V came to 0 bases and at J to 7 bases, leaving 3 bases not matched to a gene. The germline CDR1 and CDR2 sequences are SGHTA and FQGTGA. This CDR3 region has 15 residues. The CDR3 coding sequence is TGTGCCAGCAGCTTAACTAGCGGGGGGGCTCATACGCAGTATTTT. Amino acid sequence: CASSLTSGGAHTQYF. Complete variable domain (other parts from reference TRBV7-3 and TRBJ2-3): GAGVSQTPSNKVTEKGKYVELRCDPISGHTALYWYRQSLGQGPEFLIYFQGTGAADDSGLPNDRFFAVRPEGSVSTLKIQRTERGDSAVYLCASSLTSGGAHTQYFGPGTRLTVL.

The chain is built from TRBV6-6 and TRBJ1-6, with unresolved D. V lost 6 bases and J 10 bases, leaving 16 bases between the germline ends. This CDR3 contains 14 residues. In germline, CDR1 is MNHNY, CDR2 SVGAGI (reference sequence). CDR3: CASRPFGSGSPLHF. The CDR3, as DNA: TGTGCCAGCAGACCATTTGGGTCGGGGTCACCCCTCCACTTT.

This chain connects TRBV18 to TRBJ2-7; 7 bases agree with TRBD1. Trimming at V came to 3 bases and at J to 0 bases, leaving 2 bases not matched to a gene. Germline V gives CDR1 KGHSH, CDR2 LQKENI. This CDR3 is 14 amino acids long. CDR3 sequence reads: CASSPGTVSYEQYF. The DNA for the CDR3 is TGTGCCAGCTCACCGGGGACAGTCTCCTACGAGCAGTACTTC.

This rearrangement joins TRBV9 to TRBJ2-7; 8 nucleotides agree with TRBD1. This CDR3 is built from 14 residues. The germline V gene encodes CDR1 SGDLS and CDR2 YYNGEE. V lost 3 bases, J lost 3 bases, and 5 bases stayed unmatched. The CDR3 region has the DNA TGTGCCAGCAGCGCGGCGGGGACAGGCTACGAGCAGTACTTC. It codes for CASSAAGTGYEQYF.

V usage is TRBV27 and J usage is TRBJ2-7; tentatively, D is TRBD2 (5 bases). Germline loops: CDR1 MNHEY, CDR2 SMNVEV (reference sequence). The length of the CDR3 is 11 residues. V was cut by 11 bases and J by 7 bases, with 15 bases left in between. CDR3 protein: CAAGVRREQYF. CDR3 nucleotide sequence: TGTGCCGCCGGGGTTAGGCGGGAGCAGTACTTC.

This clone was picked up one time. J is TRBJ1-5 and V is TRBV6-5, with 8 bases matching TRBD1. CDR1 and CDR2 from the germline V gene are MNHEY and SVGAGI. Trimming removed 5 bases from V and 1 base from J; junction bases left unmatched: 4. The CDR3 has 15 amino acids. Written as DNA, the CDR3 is TGTGCCAGCAGTACGGACAGGGCAAGCAATCAGCCCCAGCATTTT. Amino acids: CASSTDRASNQPQHF.

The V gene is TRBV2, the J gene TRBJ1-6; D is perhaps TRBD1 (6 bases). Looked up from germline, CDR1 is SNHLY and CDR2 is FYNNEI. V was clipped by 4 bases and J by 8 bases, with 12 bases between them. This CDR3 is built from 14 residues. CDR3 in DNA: TGTGCCAGCAGTGCGGGGGGCGAACATTCACCCCTCCACTTT. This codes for CASSAGGEHSPLHF.

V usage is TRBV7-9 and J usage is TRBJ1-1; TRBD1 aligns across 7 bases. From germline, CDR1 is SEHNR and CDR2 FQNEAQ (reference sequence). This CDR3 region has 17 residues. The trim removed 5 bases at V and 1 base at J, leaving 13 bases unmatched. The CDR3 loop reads CASSPRDSPPGNTEAFF. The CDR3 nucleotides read TGTGCCAGCAGCCCCCGGGACAGCCCCCCAGGGAACACTGAAGCTTTCTTT.

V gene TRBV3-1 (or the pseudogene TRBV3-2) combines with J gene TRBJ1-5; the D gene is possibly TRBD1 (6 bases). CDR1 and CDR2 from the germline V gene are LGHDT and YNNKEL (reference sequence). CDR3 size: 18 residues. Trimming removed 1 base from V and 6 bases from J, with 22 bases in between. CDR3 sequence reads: CASSQGYGGLGSVQPQHF. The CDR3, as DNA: TGTGCCAGCAGCCAAGGCTACGGGGGGCTGGGGTCGGTTCAGCCCCAGCATTTT.

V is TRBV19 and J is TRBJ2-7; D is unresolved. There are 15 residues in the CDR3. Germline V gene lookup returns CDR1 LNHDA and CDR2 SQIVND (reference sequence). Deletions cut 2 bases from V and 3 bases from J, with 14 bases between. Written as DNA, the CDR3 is TGTGCCAGTAGTATAATTTCCGGCGGCCTCTACGAGCAGTACTTC. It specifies CASSIISGGLYEQYF.

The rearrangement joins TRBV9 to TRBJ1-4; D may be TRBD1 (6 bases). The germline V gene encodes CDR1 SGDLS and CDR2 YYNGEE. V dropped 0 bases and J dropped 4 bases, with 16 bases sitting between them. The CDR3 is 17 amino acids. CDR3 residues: CASSVEGGGYNNEKLFF. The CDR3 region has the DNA TGTGCCAGCAGCGTAGAGGGAGGGGGATACAATAATGAAAAACTGTTTTTT.

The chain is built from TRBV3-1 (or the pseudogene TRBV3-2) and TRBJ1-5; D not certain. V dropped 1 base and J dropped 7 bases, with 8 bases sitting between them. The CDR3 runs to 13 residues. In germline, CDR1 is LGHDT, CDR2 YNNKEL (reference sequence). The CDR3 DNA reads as TGTGCCAGCAGCCAAGGTGAGGGCCAGCCCCAGCATTTT. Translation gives CASSQGEGQPQHF.

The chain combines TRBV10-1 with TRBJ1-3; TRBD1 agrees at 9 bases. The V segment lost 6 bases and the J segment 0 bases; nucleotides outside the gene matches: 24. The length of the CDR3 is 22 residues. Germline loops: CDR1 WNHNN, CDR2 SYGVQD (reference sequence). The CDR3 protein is CASRRGTGRHDLGILSGNTIYF. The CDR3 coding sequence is TGCGCCAGCAGGCGAGGGACAGGGAGACATGACCTTGGCATTCTCTCTGGAAACACCATATATTTT.

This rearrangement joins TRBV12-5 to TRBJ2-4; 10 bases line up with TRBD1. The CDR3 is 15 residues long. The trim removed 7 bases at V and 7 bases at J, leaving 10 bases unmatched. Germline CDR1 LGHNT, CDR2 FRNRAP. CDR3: CASVLSRTGGNIQYF. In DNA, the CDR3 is TGTGCTAGTGTCCTCTCCCGGACAGGGGGGAACATTCAGTACTTC.

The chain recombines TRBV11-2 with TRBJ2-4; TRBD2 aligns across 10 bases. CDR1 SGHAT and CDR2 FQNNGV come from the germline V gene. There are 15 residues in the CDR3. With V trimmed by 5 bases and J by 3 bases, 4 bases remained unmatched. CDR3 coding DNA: TGTGCCAGCAGCCCCCTAGCGGGGGTCAAAAACATTCAGTACTTC. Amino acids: CASSPLAGVKNIQYF.

The CDR3 spells CASSEGVWEKLFF. The CDR3 DNA follows: TGTGCCAGCAGCGAGGGGGTGTGGGAAAAACTGTTTTTT. J is TRBJ1-4 and V is TRBV6-5, with D tentatively TRBD1 (6 bases). CDR1 and CDR2 (germline): MNHEY, SVGAGI. V gave up 6 bases and J gave up 8 bases, with 13 bases separating them. This CDR3 spans 13 amino acids.

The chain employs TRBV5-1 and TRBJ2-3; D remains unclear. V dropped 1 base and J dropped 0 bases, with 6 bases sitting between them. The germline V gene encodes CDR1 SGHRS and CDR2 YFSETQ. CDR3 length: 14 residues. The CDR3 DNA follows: TGCGCCAGCAGCTTGACTACTAGCACAGATACGCAGTATTTT. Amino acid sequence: CASSLTTSTDTQYF.

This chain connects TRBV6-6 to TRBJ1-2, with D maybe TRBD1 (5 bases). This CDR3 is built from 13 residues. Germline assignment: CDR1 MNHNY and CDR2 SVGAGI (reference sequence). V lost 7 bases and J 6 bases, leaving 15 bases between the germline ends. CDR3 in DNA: TGTGCCAGCACCCTCCAGGGTGGTAATGGCTACACCTTC. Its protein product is CASTLQGGNGYTF.

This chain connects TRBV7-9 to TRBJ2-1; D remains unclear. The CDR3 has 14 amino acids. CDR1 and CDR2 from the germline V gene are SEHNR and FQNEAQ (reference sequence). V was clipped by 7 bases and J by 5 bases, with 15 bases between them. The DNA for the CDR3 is TGTGCCAGCACCCTCACCGTCTACGACAATGAGCAGTTCTTC. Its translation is CASTLTVYDNEQFF. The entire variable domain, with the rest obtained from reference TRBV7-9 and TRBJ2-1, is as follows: DTGVSQNPRHKITKRGQNVTFRCDPISEHNRLYWYRQTLGQGPEFLTYFQNEAQLEKSRLLSDRFSAERPKGSFSTLEIQRTEQGDSAMYLCASTLTVYDNEQFFGPGTRLTVL.

The CDR3 spells CAWSSAVGQGSNQPQHF. The CDR3 coding sequence is TGTGCCTGGAGCTCCGCCGTTGGACAGGGTAGCAATCAGCCCCAGCATTTT. V and J are TRBV30 and TRBJ1-5; TRBD1 matches at 8 bases. The V segment lost 3 bases and the J segment 0 bases; nucleotides outside the gene matches: 10. This CDR3 comprises 17 residues. Germline lookup yields CDR1 GTSNPN and CDR2 SVGIG (reference sequence).

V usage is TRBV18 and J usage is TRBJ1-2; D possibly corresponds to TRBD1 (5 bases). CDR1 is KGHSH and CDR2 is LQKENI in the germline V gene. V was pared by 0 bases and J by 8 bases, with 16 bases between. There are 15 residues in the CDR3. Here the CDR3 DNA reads TGTGCCAGCTCACCACCGTCTTCGGGGGTTGAAGGCTACACCTTC. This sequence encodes CASSPPSSGVEGYTF.

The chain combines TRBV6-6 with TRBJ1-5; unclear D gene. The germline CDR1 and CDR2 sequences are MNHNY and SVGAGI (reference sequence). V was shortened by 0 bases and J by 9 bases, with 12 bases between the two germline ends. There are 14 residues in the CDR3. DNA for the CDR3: TGTGCCAGCAGTTACTCGACCGGAGTTTGGCCCCAGCATTTT. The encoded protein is CASSYSTGVWPQHF.

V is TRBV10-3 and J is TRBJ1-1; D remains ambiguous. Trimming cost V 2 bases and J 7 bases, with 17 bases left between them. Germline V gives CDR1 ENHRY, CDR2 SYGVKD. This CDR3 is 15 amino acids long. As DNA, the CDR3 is TGTGCCATCAGTGAGCCGACTAAAAAGAAGATTGAAGCTTTCTTT. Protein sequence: CAISEPTKKKIEAFF.

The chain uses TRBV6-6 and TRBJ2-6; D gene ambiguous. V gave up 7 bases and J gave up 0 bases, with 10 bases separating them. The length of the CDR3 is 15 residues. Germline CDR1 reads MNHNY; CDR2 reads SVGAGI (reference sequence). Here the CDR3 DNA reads TGTGCCAGCACAAAACAGAGCTCTGGGGCCAACGTCCTGACTTTC. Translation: CASTKQSSGANVLTF.

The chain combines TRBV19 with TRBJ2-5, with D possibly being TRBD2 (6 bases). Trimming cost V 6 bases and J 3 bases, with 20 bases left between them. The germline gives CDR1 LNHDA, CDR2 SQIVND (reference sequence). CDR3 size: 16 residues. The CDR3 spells CASSPTGGTAKETQYF. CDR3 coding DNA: TGTGCCAGTAGCCCTACTGGAGGGACGGCAAAAGAGACCCAGTACTTC.

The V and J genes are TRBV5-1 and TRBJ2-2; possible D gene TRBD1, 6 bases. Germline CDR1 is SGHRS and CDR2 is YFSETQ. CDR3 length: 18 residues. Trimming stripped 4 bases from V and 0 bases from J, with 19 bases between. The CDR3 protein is CASSPSIRDIANTGELFF. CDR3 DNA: TGCGCCAGCAGCCCCTCGATCCGGGACATCGCGAACACCGGGGAGCTGTTTTTT.

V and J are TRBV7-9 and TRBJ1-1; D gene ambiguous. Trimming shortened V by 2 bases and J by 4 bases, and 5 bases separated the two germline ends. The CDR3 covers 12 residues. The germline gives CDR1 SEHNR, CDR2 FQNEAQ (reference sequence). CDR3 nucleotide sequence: TGTGCCAGCAGCTTACAAATCACTGAAGCTTTCTTT. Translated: CASSLQITEAFF.

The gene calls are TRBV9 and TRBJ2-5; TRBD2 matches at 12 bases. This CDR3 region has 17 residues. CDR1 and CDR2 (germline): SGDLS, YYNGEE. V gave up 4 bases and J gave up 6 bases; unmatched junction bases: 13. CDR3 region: CASSPSGGAIITQTQYF. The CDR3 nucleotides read TGTGCCAGCAGCCCTAGCGGGGGGGCGATTATTACCCAGACCCAGTACTTC.